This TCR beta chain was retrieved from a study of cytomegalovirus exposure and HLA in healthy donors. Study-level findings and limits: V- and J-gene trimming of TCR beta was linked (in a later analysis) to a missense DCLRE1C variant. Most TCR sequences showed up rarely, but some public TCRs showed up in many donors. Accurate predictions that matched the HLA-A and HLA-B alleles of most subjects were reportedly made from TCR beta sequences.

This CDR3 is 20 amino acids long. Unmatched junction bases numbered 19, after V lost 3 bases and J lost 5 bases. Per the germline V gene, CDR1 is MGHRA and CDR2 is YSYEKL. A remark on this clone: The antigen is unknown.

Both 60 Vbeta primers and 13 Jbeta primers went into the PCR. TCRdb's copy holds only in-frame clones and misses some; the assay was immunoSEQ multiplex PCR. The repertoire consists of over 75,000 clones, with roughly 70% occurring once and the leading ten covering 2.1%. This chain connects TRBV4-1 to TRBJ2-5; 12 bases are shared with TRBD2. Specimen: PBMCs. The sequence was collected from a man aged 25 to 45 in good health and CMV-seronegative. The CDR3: CASSHITEGGLAGRRETQYF. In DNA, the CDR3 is TGCGCCAGCAGCCACATAACAGAGGGAGGACTAGCGGGACGACGGGAGACCCAGTACTTC.